In its sample, the clone carrying this T cell receptor (beta chain) was seen once. Antigen specificity is unknown. In the authors' workflow: In patients, CD8+ clones bigger than 1% rarely had the same sequence as a published virus-specific TCRB. TCRdb keeps only in-frame clones here, not all; method: immunoSEQ multiplex PCR. V, J and clone size were drawn from that table, and D and trimming were deduced from the DNA. The table shows tens of thousands of clones, with about 83% occurring only once. This entry belongs to a study of somatic mutations in cytotoxic T cells in rheumatoid arthritis. Whole-study results and caveats: Some patients, about an eighth of the roughly 60, had a largest CD8+ clone that exceeded 20% of CD8+ cells.

Per the germline V gene, CDR1 is SGHAT and CDR2 is FQDESV (reference sequence). V lost 1 base and J 1 base, leaving 12 bases between the germline ends. This CDR3 has 16 residues. The CD4+ and CD8+ fractions came from positive magnetic bead selection and were purity-checked by flow cytometry. This chain links TRBV11-1 with TRBJ2-3; D may be TRBD2 (5 bases). The sequence was collected from an adult with rheumatoid arthritis. The specimen was CD8+ T cells sorted from blood. The CDR3: CASSLGRGWGTDTQYF. Here the CDR3 DNA reads TGTGCCAGCAGCTTAGGTCGGGGATGGGGCACAGATACGCAGTATTTT.